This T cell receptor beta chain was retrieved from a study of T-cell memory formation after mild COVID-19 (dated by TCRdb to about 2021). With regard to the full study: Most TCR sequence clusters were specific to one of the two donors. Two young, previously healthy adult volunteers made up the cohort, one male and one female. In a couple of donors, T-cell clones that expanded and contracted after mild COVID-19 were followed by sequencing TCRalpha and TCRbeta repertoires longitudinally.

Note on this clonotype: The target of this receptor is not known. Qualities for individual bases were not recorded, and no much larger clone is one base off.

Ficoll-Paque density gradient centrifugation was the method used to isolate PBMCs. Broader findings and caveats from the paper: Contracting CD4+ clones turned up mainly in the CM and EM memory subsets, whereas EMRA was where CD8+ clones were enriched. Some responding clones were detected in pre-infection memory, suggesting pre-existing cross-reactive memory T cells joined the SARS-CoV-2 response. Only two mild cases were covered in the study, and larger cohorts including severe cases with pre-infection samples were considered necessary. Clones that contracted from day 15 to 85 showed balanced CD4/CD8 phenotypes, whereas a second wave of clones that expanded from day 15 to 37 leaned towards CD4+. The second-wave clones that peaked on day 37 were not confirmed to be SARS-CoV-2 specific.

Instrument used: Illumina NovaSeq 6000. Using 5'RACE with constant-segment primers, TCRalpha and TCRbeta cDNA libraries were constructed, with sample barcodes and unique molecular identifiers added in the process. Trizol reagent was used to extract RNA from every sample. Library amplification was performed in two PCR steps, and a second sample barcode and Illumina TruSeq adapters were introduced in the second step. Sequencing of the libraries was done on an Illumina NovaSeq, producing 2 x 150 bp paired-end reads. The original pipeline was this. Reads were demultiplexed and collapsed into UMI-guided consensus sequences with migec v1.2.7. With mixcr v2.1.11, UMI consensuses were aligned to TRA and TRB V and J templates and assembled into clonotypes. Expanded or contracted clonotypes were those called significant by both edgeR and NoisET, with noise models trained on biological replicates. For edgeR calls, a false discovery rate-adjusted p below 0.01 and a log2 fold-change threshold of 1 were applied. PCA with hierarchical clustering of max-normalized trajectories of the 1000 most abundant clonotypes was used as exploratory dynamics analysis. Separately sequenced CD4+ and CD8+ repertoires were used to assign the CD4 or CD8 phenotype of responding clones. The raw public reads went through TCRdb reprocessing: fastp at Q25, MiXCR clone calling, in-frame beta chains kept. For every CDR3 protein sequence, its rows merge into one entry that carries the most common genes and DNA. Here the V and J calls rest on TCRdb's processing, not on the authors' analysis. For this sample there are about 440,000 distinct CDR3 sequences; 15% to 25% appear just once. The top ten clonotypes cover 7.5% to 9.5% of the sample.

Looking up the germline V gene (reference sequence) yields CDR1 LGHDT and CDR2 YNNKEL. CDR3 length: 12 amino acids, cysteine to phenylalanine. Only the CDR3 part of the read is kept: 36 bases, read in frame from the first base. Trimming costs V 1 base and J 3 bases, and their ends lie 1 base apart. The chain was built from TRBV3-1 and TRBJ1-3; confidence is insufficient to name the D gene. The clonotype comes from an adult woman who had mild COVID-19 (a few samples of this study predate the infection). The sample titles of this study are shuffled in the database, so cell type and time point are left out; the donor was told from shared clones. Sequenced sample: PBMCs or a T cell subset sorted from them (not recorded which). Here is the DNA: TGTGCCAGCAGCCAAGTTGGAAACACCATATATTTT. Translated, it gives CASSQVGNTIYF.